The text below deals with one T cell receptor beta chain. The source of the sample is a study of technical replicates of blood from four donors. TCRdb's copy holds only in-frame clones and misses some; the assay was immunoSEQ multiplex PCR. Of tens of thousands of clones in the sample, about 90% were seen once. The sequencing sample was made of T cells isolated from PBMCs. The source of this sequence is a human donor in good health.

CDR3 protein: CASSPGTTSTDTQYF. In DNA form, the CDR3 reads TGTGCCAGCAGCCCCGGGACTACCTCCACAGATACGCAGTATTTT. The J gene is TRBJ2-3, the V gene TRBV5-4, with TRBD2 identical over 7 bases. Germline V gene data show CDR1 as SGHNT and CDR2 as YYREEE (reference sequence). V lost 4 bases and J lost 2; bases outside the gene matches: 7. This CDR3 spans 15 amino acids. Drawing the rest from reference TRBV5-4 and TRBJ2-3, the complete variable domain is ETGVTQSPTHLIKTRGQQVTLRCSSQSGHNTVSWYQQALGQGPQFIFQYYREEENGRGNFPPRFSGLQFPNYSSELNVNALELDDSALYLCASSPGTTSTDTQYFGPGTRLTVL.